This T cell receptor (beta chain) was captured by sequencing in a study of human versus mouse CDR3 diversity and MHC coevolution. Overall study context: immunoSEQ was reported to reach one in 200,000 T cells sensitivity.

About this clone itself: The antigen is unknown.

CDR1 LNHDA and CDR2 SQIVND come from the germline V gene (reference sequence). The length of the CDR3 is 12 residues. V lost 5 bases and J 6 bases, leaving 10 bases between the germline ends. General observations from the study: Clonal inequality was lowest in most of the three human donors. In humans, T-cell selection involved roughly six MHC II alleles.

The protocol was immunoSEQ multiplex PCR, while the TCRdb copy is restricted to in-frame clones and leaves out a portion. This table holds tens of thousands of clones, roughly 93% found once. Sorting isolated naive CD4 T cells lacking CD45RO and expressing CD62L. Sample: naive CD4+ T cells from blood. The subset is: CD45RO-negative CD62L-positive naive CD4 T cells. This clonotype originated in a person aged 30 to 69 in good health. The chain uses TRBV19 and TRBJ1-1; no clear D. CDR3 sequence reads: CASSAGFPEAFF. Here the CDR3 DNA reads TGTGCCAGTAGTGCGGGGTTTCCTGAAGCTTTCTTT.